The entry that follows covers one T cell receptor beta chain sequence. This CDR3 is built from 15 residues. In germline, CDR1 is SGHNT, CDR2 YYREEE (reference sequence). Trimming left V 0 bases short and J 7 bases short, with 16 bases between. The data were taken from a study of blood T cell repertoires in COVID-19. For the study at large: Samples of COVID-19 (acute and convalescent) were obtained from the United States, Italy and Spain. In each case, the material was cDNA or gDNA derived from T cells, B-cell-depleted T cells, or PBMCs.

In the original processing: The authors estimated nucleated cell counts from reference gene primer amplification. Method: immunoSEQ multiplex PCR; TCRdb's copy keeps in-frame clones and lacks some. The DNA was the basis for D and trimming; V, J and clone size are from that table. This sample yields a few hundred thousand clones, of which 65% to 85% are seen a single time; less than 3.5% belongs to the top ten. This chain uses TRBV5-4 with TRBJ1-1, with D perhaps TRBD1 (6 bases). This sequence was found in a man aged 45-60 years with active or convalescent COVID-19. Sequencing was performed on peripheral blood. CDR3: CASSLDDRSGGEAFF. The CDR3, as DNA: TGTGCCAGCAGCTTGGACGACAGGAGTGGGGGTGAAGCTTTCTTT.